The clone carrying this T cell receptor (beta chain) was observed a few times. Compared with germline, one end of the junction differs, possibly owing to a read error. The entry originates in a study of blood T cells in healthy people across ages. The CDR3 sequence is 14 residues long. The authors ran a second PCR of about 6 to 11 cycles using a sample-barcoded 5' primer and a J-beta primer mix. TCRdb used MiXCR to reprocess the 5' RACE reads, holding one entry per CDR3 protein. Of 600,000 to 900,000 distinct CDR3 sequences in the sample, 20% to 30% are singletons; the top ten hold 3%. These data are also associated with another study on T cells of mothers and their children.

The genes are TRBV12-3 or TRBV12-4 and TRBJ2-7, with 9 bases fitting TRBD2. This clonotype was sampled from a boy between 5 and 17 years old in good health. The sequenced sample was blood. CDR3: CASSSLGPRTSADF. CDR3 sequence (DNA): TGTGCCAGCAGTTCCTTAGGGCCAAGGACTAGCGCGGACTTC.